The rows below give T cell receptor beta chains drawn from one sample of a study of metastatic and nonmetastatic thyroid tumors. TCRdb re-called the PCR reads via MiXCR. The table includes about 19,000 clones, 16% detected once. The sequenced sample was blood. Receptor source: a male donor with papillary thyroid cancer or a benign thyroid nodule (not recorded which). Some clones in this sample may be carry-over from other donors' samples. CDR3s include the opening cysteine and the closing phenylalanine or tryptophan. Fields, in order: D gene, clone size, J gene, V gene, CDR3 DNA, CDR3 protein. The D gene is left open where the match is weak. Some rows mark clone size as missing; the rest say once, few, many or name a class of expanded clone.

-	many	TRBJ1-2	TRBV5-6	TGTACCAGCAGCTTGGTCCGGGGGTCTCATGGCTACACCTTC	CTSSLVRGSHGYTF
-	-	TRBJ2-1	TRBV3-1	TGTGCCAGCATCCGCTCGACTAACAGCAGGGGCTACAATGAGCAGTTCTTC	CASIRSTNSRGYNEQFF
-	many	TRBJ2-1	TRBV29-1	TGCAGCGTTGGGGACCGCAAGAATGAGCAGTTCTTC	CSVGDRKNEQFF
-	many	TRBJ1-4	TRBV30	TGTGCCTGGAGTTCCGGGACACTAGAAAAACTGTTTTTT	CAWSSGTLEKLFF
-	many	TRBJ2-5	TRBV11-2	TGTGCCAGCAGCCCGAGGGGGAGGCAAGAGACCCAGTACTTC	CASSPRGRQETQYF
TRBD2	-	TRBJ2-1	TRBV20-1	TGCAGTGCTAGTTTACTAGCGGGCCTCAATGAGCAGTTCTTC	CSASLLAGLNEQFF
-	many	TRBJ1-1	TRBV29-1	TGCAGCGTTGACTGGGGGGGCGCTTTCTTT	CSVDWGGAFF
TRBD1	medium-sized	TRBJ2-1	TRBV7-3	TGTGCCAGCAGCGACCGGGACAGGGGTTTAGATTACAATGAGCAGTTCTTC	CASSDRDRGLDYNEQFF
-	many	TRBJ1-3	TRBV28	TGTGCCAGCAACAAGGCACTGGGGCCCTCTGGAAACACCATATATTTT	CASNKALGPSGNTIYF
-	many	TRBJ2-2	TRBV27	TGTGCCAGCAGTTTATATCTAACCGGGGAGCTGTTTTTT	CASSLYLTGELFF
-	many	TRBJ1-5	TRBV19	TGTGCCAGTAGTATAAAAGGGGTTGGTGGTCAGCCCCAGCATTTT	CASSIKGVGGQPQHF